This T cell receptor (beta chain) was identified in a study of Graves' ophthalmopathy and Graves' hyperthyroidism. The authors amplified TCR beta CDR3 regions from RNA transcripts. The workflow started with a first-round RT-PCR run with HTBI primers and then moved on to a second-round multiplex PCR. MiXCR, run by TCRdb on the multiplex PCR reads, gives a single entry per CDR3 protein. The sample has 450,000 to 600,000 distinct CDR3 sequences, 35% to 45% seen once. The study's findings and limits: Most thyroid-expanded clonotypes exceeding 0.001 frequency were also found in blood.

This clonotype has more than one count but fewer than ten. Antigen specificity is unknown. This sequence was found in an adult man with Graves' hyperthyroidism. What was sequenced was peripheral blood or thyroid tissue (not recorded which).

Here the CDR3 reads CASSQEGGAQAQPQHF. The CDR3 coding sequence is TGTGCCAGCAGCCAAGAGGGGGGGGCGCAGGCTCAGCCCCAGCATTTT. This chain joins TRBV11-2 and TRBJ1-5, with D maybe TRBD1 (6 bases). The CDR3 length is 16 residues. Germline V lookup: CDR1 SGHAT, CDR2 FQNNGV. Trimming cost V 5 bases and J 6 bases, with 20 bases left between them. Complete variable domain (other parts from reference TRBV11-2 and TRBJ1-5): EAGVAQSPRYKIIEKRQSVAFWCNPISGHATLYWYQQILGQGPKLLIQFQNNGVVDDSQLPKDRFSAERLKGVDSTLKIQPAKLEDSAVYLCASSQEGGAQAQPQHFGDGTRLSIL.